This T cell receptor beta chain was captured by sequencing in a study of cytomegalovirus exposure and HLA in healthy donors. Germline trimming cut 5 bases from V and 0 bases from J; bases unmatched to any gene: 13. The CDR3 is made up of 18 amino acids. Germline loops: CDR1 SGHDT, CDR2 YYEEEE. 60 Vbeta and 13 Jbeta primers were used in PCR. TCRdb's copy holds only in-frame clones and misses some; the assay was immunoSEQ multiplex PCR. The profile shows approximately 30,000 clones, 65% to 75% of them singletons. This receptor was taken from a man between 40 and 49 years old in good health and CMV-seropositive. The sample taken for sequencing was PBMCs. The chain is built from TRBV5-6 and TRBJ1-2; 10 nucleotides line up with TRBD1. The CDR3 region is CASRYWREGQGPNYGYTF. CDR3 DNA sequence: TGTGCCAGCAGATATTGGAGGGAGGGACAGGGGCCTAACTATGGCTACACCTTC.